This T cell receptor (beta chain) was sequenced in a study of human T cells and chemical hapten exposure. Study-level information: Across samples, TCR yields varied, mostly owing to small differences in pooled library volumes.

Each cDNA molecule in the library carried unique molecular identifiers. Authors' processing steps: There were a median of approximately 96,000 TCRs per sample, with a range from roughly 20,000 to 750,000. TCRdb reprocessed the RACE reads with MiXCR, giving one entry per CDR3 protein. V and J calls and clone size were set by TCRdb, not the authors. The sample comprises approximately 90,000 distinct CDR3 sequences, about 8.6% of which are singletons, and roughly 3.1% rests with the top ten. The study, taken as a whole, reports: Sensitizing with DPC caused no change in TCRs above 1 in 1000 frequency.

The time point is: healthy volunteer bleed at 2 weeks. RNA extraction used unfractionated whole blood as the source of total RNA. J was trimmed by 3 bases and V by 0 bases; bases with no gene match: 12. The CDR3 totals 17 residues. CDR1 is SGHRS and CDR2 is YFSETQ in the germline V gene. Notes on this clonotype: Antigen: not known.

The clonotype originates from a female donor in good health. Some clones in this sample may be carry-over from other donors' samples. The specimen was whole blood. The chain joins TRBV5-1 to TRBJ2-7, with 7 nucleotides matching TRBD1. Here the CDR3 reads CASSLDKEGGENYEQYF. CDR3 DNA sequence: TGCGCCAGCAGCTTGGATAAGGAAGGGGGCGAGAACTACGAGCAGTACTTC.